This TCR beta chain was sequenced during a study of cytomegalovirus exposure and HLA in healthy donors. The study, taken as a whole, reports: Among the CMV-associated chains, three were confirmed in vitro as specific for CMV antigens. In an earlier analysis, in some 500 donors, most V segments appeared productive either ~90% or ~30% of the time.

Primers: 60 Vbeta forward and 13 Jbeta reverse. Measured with immunoSEQ multiplex PCR; TCRdb has only the in-frame clones, and not every one. Seen here are 120,000 or so clones, 80% observed once, and the top ten hold 1%. On this clone itself: Its specificity is not known.

The CDR3 totals 15 residues. V was trimmed by 0 bases and J by 3 bases, leaving 11 bases between them. The germline gives CDR1 SGHVS, CDR2 FQNEAQ. The origin of this receptor is a man aged 35 to 55 in good health and CMV-seronegative. The rearrangement joins TRBV7-8 to TRBJ1-2; D is perhaps TRBD1 (6 bases). Sequencing was carried out using PBMCs. CDR3 sequence reads: CASSLAAGDYYGYTF. For the CDR3, the DNA is TGTGCCAGCAGCTTAGCGGCAGGGGATTACTATGGCTACACCTTC. Full variable domain (outside the CDR3, taken from reference TRBV7-8 and TRBJ1-2): GAGVSQSPRYKVAKRGQDVALRCDPISGHVSLFWYQQALGQGPEFLTYFQNEAQLDKSGLPSDRFFAERPEGSVSTLKIQRTQQEDSAVYLCASSLAAGDYYGYTFGSGTRLTVV.